This T cell receptor (beta chain) was identified during a study of blood T cell repertoires in COVID-19. Study in general: Specimens from acute and convalescent COVID-19 originated in the United States, Italy and Spain.

This clone has a single count. Original data processing: Quantification of nucleated cells was approximated via reference gene primer amplification. Libraries were prepared by immunoSEQ multiplex PCR; TCRdb keeps only in-frame clonotypes and omits some of them. V and J calls and clone size are as listed in that table; D and trimming were resolved from the DNA. The sample lists some 140,000 clones; about 85% were seen once. Between the trimmed V and J ends, which lost 2 bases and 15 bases, there was a span of 14 bases. The V gene's germline CDR1 is MNHEY and CDR2 SVGEGT. The CDR3 extends over 12 amino acids.

Sequenced material: peripheral blood. The clonotype originates from a man in his 60s with COVID-19, enrolled during active disease. This rearrangement joins TRBV6-2 or TRBV6-3 to TRBJ2-1, with TRBD2 as a possible D gene (5 bases). The CDR3 DNA sequence: TGTGCCAGCAGTTACCCCGGACTTTGGCTGTTCTTC. Amino acids: CASSYPGLWLFF.